The T cell receptor (beta chain) under discussion was sequenced for a study of blood T cell repertoires in COVID-19. About the research overall: Researchers got acute and convalescent COVID-19 samples from the United States, Italy and Spain. The cDNA or gDNA used as material had been derived from T cells, B-cell-depleted T cells, or PBMCs.

Authors' methods: Using reference gene primer amplification, nucleated cell counts were estimated. Clones were sequenced by immunoSEQ multiplex PCR, and TCRdb holds only the in-frame ones, with some missing. The DNA gave D and trimming, while V, J and clone size come from that table. The sample lists hundreds of thousands of clones, approximately 90% occurring once. This clonotype was obtained from a woman aged 18-30 years who had recovered from COVID-19. The sample taken for sequencing was peripheral blood.

Written as DNA, the CDR3 is TGTGCCAGCAGTTTTAGAGGGGGTGATAATGAAAAACTGTTTTTT. Amino acid sequence: CASSFRGGDNEKLFF. V usage is TRBV28 and J usage is TRBJ1-4, with D possibly TRBD1 on 6 matching bases. CDR1 is MDHEN, CDR2 SYDVKM, per germline. Trimming pared 3 bases from V and 4 bases from J, leaving 12 bases between. This CDR3 region has 15 residues. The variable domain in full, with the rest retrieved from reference TRBV28 and TRBJ1-4, is DVKVTQSSRYLVKRTGEKVFLECVQDMDHENMFWYRQDPGLGLRLIYFSYDVKMKEKGDIPEGYSVSREKKERFSLILESASTNQTSMYLCASSFRGGDNEKLFFGSGTQLSVL.